A single sample is the source of the 5 T cell receptor beta chains below, sequenced in a study of cytomegalovirus exposure and HLA in healthy donors. Profiled with immunoSEQ multiplex PCR; TCRdb holds only in-frame clones, not every one. The table lists 260,000 or so clones, 90% of them singletons, with 3.1% in the top ten. What was sequenced was PBMCs. The source of these receptors is a woman in her 30s in good health and CMV-seronegative.

V gene TRBV5-1 combines with J gene TRBJ1-4; 9 bases are shared with TRBD1. Germline V gene sequence: CDR1 SGHRS, CDR2 YFSETQ. V dropped 3 bases and J dropped 8; count of bases not matched to a gene: 5. CDR3 length: 14 amino acids. In DNA form, the CDR3 reads TGCGCCAGCAGCTGGGACAGGGTGAAAGAAAAACTGTTTTTT. Protein product: CASSWDRVKEKLFF.

The chain couples TRBV5-8 to TRBJ1-2, with 7 bases matching TRBD1. The junction had 4 bases not matched to a gene; V was cut back by 0 bases and J by 5 bases. Germline lookup yields CDR1 SGHTS and CDR2 YDEGEE. This CDR3 is built from 14 residues. Here the CDR3 reads CASSLAPGGYGYTF. The CDR3 bases are TGTGCCAGCAGCTTGGCCCCAGGGGGGTATGGCTACACCTTC.

The chain combines TRBV19 with TRBJ1-5, with a possible D match to TRBD1 (5 bases). The CDR3 consists of 15 residues. V shed 5 bases and J shed 5 bases, with 16 bases lying between them. Germline lookup yields CDR1 LNHDA and CDR2 SQIVND (reference sequence). DNA for the CDR3: TGTGCCAGTAGTGCTACCGGGGGGAGGGATCAGCCCCAGCATTTT. Translated, it gives CASSATGGRDQPQHF.

The chain couples TRBV27 to TRBJ2-1, with TRBD2 matching over 14 bases. V trimming: 6 bases; J trimming: 7 bases; junction bases outside the gene matches: 11. The CDR3 contains 17 residues. Germline loops: CDR1 MNHEY, CDR2 SMNVEV (reference sequence). The CDR3 DNA sequence: TGTGCCAGCAGCCGCCTGGGGACTAGCGGGAGAATGAATGAGCAGTTCTTC. This sequence encodes CASSRLGTSGRMNEQFF.

This clone showed up just once. The rearrangement uses TRBV5-6 and TRBJ1-1, with D possibly being TRBD1 (5 bases). The CDR3 consists of 14 residues. Trimming cost V 2 bases and J 6 bases, with 14 bases left between them. Germline V gene lookup returns CDR1 SGHDT and CDR2 YYEEEE. The CDR3 region is CASSFGQSGAEAFF. Here the CDR3 DNA reads TGTGCCAGCAGCTTTGGGCAATCGGGGGCTGAAGCTTTCTTT.